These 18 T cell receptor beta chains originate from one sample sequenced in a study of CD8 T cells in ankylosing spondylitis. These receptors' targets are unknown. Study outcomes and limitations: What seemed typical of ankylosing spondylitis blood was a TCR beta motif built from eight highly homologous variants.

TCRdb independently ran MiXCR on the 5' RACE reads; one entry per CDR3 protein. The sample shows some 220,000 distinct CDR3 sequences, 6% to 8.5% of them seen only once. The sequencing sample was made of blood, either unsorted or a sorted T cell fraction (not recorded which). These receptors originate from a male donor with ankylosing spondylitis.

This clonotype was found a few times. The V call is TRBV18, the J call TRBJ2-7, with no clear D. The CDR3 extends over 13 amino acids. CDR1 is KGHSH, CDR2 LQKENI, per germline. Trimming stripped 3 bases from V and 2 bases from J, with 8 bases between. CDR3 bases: TGTGCCAGCTCACCGGAGTTACCCTACGAGCAGTACTTC. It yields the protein CASSPELPYEQYF.

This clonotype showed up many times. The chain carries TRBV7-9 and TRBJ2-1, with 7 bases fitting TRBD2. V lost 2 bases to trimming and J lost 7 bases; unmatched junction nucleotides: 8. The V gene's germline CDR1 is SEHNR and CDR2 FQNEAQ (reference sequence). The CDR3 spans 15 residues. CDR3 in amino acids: CASSLSRAGRNEQFF. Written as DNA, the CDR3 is TGTGCCAGCAGCTTAAGTCGAGCGGGAAGGAATGAGCAGTTCTTC.

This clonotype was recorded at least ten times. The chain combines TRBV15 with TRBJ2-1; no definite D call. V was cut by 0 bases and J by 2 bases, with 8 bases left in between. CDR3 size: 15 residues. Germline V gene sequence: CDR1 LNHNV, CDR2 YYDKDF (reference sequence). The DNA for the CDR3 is TGTGCCACCAGCAGAGATCTGGACGCCTACAATGAGCAGTTCTTC. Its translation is CATSRDLDAYNEQFF.

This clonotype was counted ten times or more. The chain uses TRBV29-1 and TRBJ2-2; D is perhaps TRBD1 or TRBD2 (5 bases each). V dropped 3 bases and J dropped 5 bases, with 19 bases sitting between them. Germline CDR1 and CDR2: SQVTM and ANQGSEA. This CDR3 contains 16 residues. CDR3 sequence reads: CSVDTGLTQRTGELFF. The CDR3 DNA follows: TGCAGCGTTGATACAGGACTTACCCAGAGAACCGGGGAGCTGTTTTTT.

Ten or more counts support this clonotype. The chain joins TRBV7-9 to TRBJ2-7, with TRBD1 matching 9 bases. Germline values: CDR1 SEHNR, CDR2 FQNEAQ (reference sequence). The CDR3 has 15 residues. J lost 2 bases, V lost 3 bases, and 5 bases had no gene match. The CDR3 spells CASSFSGTGTYEQYF. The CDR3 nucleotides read TGTGCCAGCAGCTTCTCCGGGACAGGGACCTACGAGCAGTACTTC.

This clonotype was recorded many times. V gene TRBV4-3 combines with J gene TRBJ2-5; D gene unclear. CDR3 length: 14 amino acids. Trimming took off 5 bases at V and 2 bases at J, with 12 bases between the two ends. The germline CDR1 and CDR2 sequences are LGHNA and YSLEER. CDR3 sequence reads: CASSADHLQETQYF. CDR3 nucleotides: TGCGCCAGCAGCGCTGATCATTTACAAGAGACCCAGTACTTC.

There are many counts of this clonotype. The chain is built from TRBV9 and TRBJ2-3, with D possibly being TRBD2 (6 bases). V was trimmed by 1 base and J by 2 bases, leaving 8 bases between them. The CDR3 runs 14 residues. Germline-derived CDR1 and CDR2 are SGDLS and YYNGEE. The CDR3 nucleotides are TGTGCCAGCAGCGTAAGGGACTTCACAGATACGCAGTATTTT. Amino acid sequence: CASSVRDFTDTQYF.

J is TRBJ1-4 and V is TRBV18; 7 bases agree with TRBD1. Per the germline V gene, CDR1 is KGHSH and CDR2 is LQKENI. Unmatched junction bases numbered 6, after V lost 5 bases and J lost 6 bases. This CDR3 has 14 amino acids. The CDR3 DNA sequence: TGTGCCAGCTCATCCGCGACAGGGTATGAAAAACTGTTTTTT. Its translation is CASSSATGYEKLFF.

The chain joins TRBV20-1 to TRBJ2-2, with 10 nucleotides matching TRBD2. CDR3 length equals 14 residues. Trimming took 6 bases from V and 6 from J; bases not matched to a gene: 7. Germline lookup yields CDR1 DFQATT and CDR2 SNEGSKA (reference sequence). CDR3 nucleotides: TGCAGTGCCCACAGCGGGAGGGGTCCCGGGGAGCTGTTTTTT. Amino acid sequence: CSAHSGRGPGELFF.

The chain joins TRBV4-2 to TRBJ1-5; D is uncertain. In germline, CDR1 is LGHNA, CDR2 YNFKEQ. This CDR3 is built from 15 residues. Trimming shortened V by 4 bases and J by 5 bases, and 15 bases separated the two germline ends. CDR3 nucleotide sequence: TGTGCCAGCAGCCTAGCCAAGGACGATCATCAGCCCCAGCATTTT. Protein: CASSLAKDDHQPQHF.

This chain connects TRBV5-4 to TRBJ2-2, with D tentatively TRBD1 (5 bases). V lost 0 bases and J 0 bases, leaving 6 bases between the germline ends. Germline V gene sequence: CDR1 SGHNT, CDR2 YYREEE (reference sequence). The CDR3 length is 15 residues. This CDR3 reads CASSLEQANTGELFF. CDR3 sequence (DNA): TGTGCCAGCAGCTTGGAACAGGCGAACACCGGGGAGCTGTTTTTT.

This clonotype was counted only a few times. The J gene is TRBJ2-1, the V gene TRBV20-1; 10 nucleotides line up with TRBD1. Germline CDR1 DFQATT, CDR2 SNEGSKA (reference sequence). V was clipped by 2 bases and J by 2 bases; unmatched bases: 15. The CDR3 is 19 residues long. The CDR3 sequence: CSARSAGQGFHGPYNEQFF. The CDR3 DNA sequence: TGCAGTGCTAGATCCGCGGGACAGGGGTTTCATGGTCCCTACAATGAGCAGTTCTTC.

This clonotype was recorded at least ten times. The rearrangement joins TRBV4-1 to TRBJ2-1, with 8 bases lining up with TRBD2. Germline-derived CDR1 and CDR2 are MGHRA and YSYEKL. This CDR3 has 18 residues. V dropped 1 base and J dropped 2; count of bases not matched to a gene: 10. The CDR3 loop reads CASSQVPYTSGAYNEQFF. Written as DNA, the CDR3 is TGCGCCAGCAGCCAAGTTCCCTATACTAGCGGTGCCTACAATGAGCAGTTCTTC.

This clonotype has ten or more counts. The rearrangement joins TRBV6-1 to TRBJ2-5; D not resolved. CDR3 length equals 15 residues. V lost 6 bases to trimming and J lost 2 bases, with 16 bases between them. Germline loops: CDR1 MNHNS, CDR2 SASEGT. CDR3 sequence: CASRKGIVGQETQYF. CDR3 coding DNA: TGTGCCAGCAGGAAAGGAATTGTCGGGCAAGAGACCCAGTACTTC.

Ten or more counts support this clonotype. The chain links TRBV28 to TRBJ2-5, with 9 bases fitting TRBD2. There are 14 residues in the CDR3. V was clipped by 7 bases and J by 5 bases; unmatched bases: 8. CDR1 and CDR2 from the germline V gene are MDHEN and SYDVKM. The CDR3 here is CASILAGDVETQYF. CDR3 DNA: TGTGCCAGCATACTAGCGGGTGACGTGGAGACCCAGTACTTC.

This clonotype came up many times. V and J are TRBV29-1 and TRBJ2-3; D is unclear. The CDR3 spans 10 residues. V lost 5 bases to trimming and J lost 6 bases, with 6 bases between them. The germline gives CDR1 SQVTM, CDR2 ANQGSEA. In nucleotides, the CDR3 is TGCAGCGTTTGGCGGGATACGCAGTATTTT. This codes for CSVWRDTQYF.

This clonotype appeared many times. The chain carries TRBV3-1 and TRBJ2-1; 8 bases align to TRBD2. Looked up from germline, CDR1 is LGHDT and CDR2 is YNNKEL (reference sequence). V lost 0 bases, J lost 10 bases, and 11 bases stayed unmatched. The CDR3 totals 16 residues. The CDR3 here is CASSQDRPAGVEEQFF. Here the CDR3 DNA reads TGTGCCAGCAGCCAAGATCGCCCAGCGGGAGTTGAGGAGCAGTTCTTC.

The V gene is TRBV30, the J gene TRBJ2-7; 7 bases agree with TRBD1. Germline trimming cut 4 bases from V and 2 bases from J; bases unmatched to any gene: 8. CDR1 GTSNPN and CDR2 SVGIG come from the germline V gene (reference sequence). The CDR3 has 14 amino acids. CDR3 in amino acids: CAWNTAGTAYEQYF. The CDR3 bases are TGTGCCTGGAATACCGCCGGGACAGCCTACGAGCAGTACTTC.